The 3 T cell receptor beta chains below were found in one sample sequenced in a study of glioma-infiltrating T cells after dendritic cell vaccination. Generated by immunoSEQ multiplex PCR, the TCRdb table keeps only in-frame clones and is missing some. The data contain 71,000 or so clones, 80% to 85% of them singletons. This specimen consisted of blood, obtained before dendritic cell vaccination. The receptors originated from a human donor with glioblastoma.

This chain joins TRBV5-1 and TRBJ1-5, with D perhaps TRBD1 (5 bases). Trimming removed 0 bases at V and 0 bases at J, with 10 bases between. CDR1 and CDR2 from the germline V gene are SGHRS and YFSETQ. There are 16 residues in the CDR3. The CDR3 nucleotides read TGCGCCAGCAGCTTGGGGGGCAGCCATAGCAATCAGCCCCAGCATTTT. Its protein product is CASSLGGSHSNQPQHF.

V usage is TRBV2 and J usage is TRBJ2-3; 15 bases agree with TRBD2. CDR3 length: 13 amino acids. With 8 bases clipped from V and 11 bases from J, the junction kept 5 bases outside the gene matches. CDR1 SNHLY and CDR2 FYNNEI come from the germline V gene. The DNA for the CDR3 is TGTGCCAGCCGGACTAGCGGGGGGGAAAGGCAGTATTTT. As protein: CASRTSGGERQYF.

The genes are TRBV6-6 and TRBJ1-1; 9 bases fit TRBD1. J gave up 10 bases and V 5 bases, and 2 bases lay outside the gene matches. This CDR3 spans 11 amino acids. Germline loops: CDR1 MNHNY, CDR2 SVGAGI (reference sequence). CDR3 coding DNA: TGTGCCAGCAGTAAGGGACAGGGAGCTTTCTTT. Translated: CASSKGQGAFF.